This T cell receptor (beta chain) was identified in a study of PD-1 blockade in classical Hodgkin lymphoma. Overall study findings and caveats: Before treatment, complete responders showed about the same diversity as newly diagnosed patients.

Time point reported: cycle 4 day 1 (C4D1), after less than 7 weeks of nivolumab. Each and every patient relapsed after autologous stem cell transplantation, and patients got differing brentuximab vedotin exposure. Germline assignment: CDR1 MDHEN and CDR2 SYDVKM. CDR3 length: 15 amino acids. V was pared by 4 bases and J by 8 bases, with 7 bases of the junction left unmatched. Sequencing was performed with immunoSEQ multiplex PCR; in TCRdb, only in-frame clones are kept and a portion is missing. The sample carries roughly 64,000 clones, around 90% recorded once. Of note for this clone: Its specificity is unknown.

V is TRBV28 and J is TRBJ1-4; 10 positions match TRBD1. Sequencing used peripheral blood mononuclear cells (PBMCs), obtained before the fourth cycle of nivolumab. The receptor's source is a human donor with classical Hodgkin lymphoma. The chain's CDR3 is CASSSGGQGHEKLFF. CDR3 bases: TGTGCCAGCAGTTCCGGGGGACAGGGGCACGAAAAACTGTTTTTT. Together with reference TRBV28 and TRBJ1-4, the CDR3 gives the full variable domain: DVKVTQSSRYLVKRTGEKVFLECVQDMDHENMFWYRQDPGLGLRLIYFSYDVKMKEKGDIPEGYSVSREKKERFSLILESASTNQTSMYLCASSSGGQGHEKLFFGSGTQLSVL.